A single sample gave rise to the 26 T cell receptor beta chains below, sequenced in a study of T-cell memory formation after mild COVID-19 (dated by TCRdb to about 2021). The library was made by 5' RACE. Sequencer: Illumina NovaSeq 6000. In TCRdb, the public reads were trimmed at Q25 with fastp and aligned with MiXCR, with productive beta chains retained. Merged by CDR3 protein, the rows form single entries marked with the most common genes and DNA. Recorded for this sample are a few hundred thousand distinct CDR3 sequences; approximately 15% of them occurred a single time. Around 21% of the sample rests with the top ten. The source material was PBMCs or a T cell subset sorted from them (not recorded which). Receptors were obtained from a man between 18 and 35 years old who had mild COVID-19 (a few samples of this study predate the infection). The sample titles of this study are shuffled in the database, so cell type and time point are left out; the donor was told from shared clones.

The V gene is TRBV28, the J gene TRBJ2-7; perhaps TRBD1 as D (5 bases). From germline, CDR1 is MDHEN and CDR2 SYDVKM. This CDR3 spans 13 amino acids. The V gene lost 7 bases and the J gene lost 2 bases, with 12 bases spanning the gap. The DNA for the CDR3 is TGTGCCAGCAACTCCAGGGAACCCTACGAGCAGTACGTC. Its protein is CASNSREPYEQYV.

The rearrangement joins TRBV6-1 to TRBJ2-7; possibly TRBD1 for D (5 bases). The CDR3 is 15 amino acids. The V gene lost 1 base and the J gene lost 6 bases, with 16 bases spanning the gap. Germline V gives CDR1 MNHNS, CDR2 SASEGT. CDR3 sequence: CASSEGGRHTVEQYV. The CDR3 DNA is TGTGCCAGCAGTGAAGGGGGCAGGCACACGGTCGAGCAGTACGTC.

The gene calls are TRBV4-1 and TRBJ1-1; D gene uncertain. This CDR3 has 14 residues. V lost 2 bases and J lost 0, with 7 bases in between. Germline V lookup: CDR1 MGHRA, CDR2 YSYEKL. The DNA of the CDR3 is TGCGCCAGCAGCCAACTTGGCATGAACACTGAAGCTTTCTTT. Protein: CASSQLGMNTEAFF.

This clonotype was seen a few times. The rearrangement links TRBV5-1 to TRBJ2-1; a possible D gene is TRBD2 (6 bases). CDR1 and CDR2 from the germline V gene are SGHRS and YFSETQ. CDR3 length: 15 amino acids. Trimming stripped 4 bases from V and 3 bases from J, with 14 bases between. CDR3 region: CASSHSPGVYNEQFF. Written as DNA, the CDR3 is TGCGCCAGCAGCCACAGCCCGGGGGTCTACAATGAGCAGTTCTTC.

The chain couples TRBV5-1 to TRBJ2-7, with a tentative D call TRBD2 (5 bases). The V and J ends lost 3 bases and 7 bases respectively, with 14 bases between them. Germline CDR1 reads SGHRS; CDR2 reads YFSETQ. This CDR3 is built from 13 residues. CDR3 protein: CASSWWTQEEQYF. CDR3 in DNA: TGCGCCAGCAGCTGGTGGACTCAGGAGGAGCAGTACTTC.

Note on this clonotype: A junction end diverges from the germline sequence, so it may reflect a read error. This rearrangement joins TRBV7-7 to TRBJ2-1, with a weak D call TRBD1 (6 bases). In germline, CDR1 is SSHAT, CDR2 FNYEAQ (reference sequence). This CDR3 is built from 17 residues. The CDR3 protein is CASSPRGGQGLYNEQFF. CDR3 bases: TGTGCTAGCAGTCCCCGGGGCGGGCAGGGGCTATACAATGAGCAGTTCTTC.

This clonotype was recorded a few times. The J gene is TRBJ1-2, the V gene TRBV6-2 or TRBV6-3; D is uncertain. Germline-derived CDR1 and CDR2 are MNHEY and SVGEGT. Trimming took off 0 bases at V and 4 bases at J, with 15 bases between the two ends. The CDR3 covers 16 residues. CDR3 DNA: TGTGCCAGCAGTTACTCGACGGAAAACCCGCTCTATGGCTACACCTTC. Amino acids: CASSYSTENPLYGYTF.

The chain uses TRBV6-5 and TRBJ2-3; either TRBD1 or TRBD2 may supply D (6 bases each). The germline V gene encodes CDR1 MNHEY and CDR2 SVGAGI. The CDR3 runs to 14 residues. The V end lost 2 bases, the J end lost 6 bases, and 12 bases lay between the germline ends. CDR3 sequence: CASSYEGGADTQYF. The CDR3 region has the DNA TGTGCCAGCAGTTACGAGGGGGGCGCGGATACGCAGTATTTT.

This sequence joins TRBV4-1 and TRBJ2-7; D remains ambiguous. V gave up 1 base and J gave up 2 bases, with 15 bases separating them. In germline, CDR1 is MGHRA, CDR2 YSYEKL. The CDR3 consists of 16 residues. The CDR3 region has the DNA TGCGCCAGCAGCCAAGCCCCTATGGGGAACGCCTACGAGCAGTACGTC. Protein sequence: CASSQAPMGNAYEQYV.

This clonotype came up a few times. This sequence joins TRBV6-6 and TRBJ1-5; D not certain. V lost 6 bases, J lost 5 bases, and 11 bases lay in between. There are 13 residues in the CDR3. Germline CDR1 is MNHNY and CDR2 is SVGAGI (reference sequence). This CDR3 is CASSDSIYQPQHF. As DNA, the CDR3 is TGTGCCAGCAGCGATTCTATCTATCAGCCCCAGCATTTT.

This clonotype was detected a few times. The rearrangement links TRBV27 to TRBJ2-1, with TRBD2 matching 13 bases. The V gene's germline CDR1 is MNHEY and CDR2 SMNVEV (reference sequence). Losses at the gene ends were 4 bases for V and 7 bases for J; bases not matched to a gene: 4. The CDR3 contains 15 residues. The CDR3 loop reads CASSSGTSGANEQFF. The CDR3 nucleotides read TGTGCCAGCAGTTCCGGGACTAGCGGGGCTAATGAGCAGTTCTTC.

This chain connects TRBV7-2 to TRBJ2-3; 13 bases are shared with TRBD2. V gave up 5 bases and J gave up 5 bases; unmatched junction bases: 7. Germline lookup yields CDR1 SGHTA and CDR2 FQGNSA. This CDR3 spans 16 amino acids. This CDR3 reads CASSSTGTSGVDTQYF. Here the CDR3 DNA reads TGTGCCAGCAGCAGTACCGGGACTAGCGGGGTAGATACGCAGTATTTT.

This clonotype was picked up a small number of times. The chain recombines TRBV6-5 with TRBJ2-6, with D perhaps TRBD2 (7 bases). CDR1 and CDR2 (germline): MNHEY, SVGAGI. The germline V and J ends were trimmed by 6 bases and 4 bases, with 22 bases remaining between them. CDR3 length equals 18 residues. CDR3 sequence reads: CASSLWEGGDSGANVLTF. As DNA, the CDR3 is TGTGCCAGCAGCCTCTGGGAGGGGGGGGACTCCGGGGCCAACGTCCTGACTTTC.

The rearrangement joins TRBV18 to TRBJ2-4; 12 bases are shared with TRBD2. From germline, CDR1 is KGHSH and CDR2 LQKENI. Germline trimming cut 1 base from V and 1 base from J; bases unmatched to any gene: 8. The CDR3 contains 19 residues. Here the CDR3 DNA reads TGTGCCAGCTCACCACGGACTAGCGGGATTATGCAGGCCAAAAACATTCAGTACTTC. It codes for CASSPRTSGIMQAKNIQYF.

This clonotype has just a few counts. In DNA, the CDR3 is TGTGCCAGCAGCTTAGATCGGGCAGGGAATCAGCCCCAGCATTTT. Protein: CASSLDRAGNQPQHF. The rearrangement uses TRBV11-2 and TRBJ1-5, with D tentatively TRBD1 (5 bases). Germline assignment: CDR1 SGHAT and CDR2 FQNNGV. Trimming pared 0 bases from V and 4 bases from J, leaving 10 bases between. The CDR3 covers 15 residues.

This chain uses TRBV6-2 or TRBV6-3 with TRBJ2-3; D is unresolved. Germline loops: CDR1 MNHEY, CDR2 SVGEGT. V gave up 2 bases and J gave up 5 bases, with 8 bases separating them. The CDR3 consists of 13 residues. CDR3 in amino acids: CASSYQDIDTQYF. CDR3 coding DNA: TGTGCCAGCAGTTACCAGGATATAGATACGCAGTATTTT.

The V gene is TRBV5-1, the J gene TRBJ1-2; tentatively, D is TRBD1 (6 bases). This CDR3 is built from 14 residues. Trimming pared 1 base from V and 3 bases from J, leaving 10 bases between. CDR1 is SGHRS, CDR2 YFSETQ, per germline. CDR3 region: CASSLQAGDYGYTF. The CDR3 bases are TGCGCCAGCAGCTTGCAGGCAGGGGACTATGGCTACACCTTC. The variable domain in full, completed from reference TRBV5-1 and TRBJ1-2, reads KAGVTQTPRYLIKTRGQQVTLSCSPISGHRSVSWYQQTPGQGLQFLFEYFSETQRNKGNFPGRFSGRQFSNSRSEMNVSTLELGDSALYLCASSLQAGDYGYTFGSGTRLTVV.

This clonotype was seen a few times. This CDR3 is CATTARQGQGDTQYF. Here the CDR3 DNA reads TGTGCCACCACCGCCAGGCAGGGACAAGGAGATACGCAGTATTTT. The rearrangement joins TRBV19 to TRBJ2-3, with a possible D match to TRBD1 (6 bases). Trimming took 10 bases from V and 5 from J, leaving 22 bases between them. The CDR3 totals 15 residues. The germline CDR1 and CDR2 sequences are LNHDA and SQIVND (reference sequence).

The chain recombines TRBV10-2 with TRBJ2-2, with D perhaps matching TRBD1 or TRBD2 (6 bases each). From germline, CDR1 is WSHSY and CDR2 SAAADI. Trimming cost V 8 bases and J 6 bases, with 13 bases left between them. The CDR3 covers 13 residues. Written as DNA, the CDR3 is TGCGCCAGCGGGCCGAGGGGGGCCGGGGAGCTGTTTTTT. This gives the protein CASGPRGAGELFF.

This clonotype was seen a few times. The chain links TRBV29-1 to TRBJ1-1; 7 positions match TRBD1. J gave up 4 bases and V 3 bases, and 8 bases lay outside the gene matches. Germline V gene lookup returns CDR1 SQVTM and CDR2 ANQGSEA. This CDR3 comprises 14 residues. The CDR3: CSVERQGGITEAFF. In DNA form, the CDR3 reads TGCAGCGTTGAGCGGCAGGGGGGGATCACTGAAGCTTTCTTT.

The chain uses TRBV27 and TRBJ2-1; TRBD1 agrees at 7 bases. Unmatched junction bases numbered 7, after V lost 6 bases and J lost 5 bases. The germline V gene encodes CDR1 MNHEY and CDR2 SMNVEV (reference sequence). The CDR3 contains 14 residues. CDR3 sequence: CASSFLDRDNEQFF. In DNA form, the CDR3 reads TGTGCCAGCAGCTTTCTCGACAGGGACAATGAGCAGTTCTTC.

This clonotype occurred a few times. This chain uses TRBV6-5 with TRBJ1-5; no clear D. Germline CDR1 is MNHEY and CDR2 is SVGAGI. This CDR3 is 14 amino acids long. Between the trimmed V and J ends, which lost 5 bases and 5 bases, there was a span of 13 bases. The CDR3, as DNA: TGTGCCAGCAGTGCCCGGGCATCTTATCAGCCCCAGCATTTT. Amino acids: CASSARASYQPQHF.

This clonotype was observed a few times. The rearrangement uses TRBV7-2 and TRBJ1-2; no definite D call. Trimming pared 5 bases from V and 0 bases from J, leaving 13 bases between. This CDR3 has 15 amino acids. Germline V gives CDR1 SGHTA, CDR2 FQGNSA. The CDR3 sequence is CASSPALTANYGYTF. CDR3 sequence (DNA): TGTGCCAGCAGCCCAGCCCTCACGGCTAACTATGGCTACACCTTC. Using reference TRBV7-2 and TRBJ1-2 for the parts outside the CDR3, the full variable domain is GAGVSQSPSNKVTEKGKDVELRCDPISGHTALYWYRQSLGQGLEFLIYFQGNSAPDKSGLPSDRFSAERTGGSVSTLTIQRTQQEDSAVYLCASSPALTANYGYTFGSGTRLTVV.

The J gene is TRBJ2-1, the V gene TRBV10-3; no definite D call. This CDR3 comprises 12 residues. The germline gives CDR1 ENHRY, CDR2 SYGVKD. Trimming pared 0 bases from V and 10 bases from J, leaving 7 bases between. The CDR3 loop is CAISESEREQFF. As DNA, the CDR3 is TGTGCCATCAGTGAGTCCGAGAGGGAGCAGTTCTTC.

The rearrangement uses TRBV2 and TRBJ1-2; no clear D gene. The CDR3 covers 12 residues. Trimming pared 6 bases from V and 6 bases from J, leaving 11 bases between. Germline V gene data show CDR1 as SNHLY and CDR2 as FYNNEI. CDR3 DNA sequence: TGTGCCAGCAGAGAAACGGGTGATGGCTACACCTTC. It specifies CASRETGDGYTF. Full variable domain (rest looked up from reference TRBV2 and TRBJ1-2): EPEVTQTPSHQVTQMGQEVILRCVPISNHLYFYWYRQILGQKVEFLVSFYNNEISEKSEIFDDQFSVERPDGSNFTLKIRSTKLEDSAMYFCASRETGDGYTFGSGTRLTVV.

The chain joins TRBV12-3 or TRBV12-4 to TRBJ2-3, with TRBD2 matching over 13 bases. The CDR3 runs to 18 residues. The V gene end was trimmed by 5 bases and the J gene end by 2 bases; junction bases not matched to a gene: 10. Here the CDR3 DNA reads TGTGCCAGCAGTCCCACCCGGACTAGCGGGGGCTCCACAGATACGCAGTATTTT. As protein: CASSPTRTSGGSTDTQYF.